Presented here are 2 T cell receptor beta chains from one specimen sequenced in a study of blood T cell repertoires in COVID-19. Produced via immunoSEQ multiplex PCR; TCRdb's table is partial and in-frame only. The table has under 300,000 clones, roughly four fifths seen once; the top ten hold roughly 2%. The sample consisted of peripheral blood. The receptors originated from a man under 40 who had recovered from COVID-19.

The chain is built from TRBV24-1 and TRBJ1-4; 8 nucleotides align to TRBD1. CDR1 is KGHDR and CDR2 is SFDVKD in the germline V gene. CDR3 length: 15 amino acids. Trimming cost V 4 bases and J 6 bases; bases outside gene matches: 6. CDR3 in DNA: TGTGCCACCAGTGAAGACAGGGGAGGGTATGAAAAACTGTTTTTT. This encodes CATSEDRGGYEKLFF.

V is TRBV13 and J is TRBJ2-7; 10 nucleotides align to TRBD1. V shed 5 bases and J 3 bases; nucleotides not matched to a gene: 7. Per the germline V gene, CDR1 is PRHDT and CDR2 is FYEKMQ (reference sequence). The CDR3 runs 15 residues. The CDR3 loop reads CASSDRDRGRYEQYF. The CDR3 nucleotides are TGTGCCAGCAGCGACCGGGACAGGGGCCGCTACGAGCAGTACTTC.